Sequencing of this T cell receptor (beta chain) was carried out in a study of human T cells and chemical hapten exposure (dated by TCRdb to about 2021). Background for the entire study: For sensitization, 2% DPC in acetone was applied to a roughly 2 cm by roughly 2 cm area of upper inner arm skin. Nearly 30 alopecia patients provided blood for TCR sequencing at one to four time points (pre-sensitization, 2, 6 and 24 weeks). Throughout the study period of 20 to 25 weeks, patients also received therapeutic DPC doses to the scalp every week. Blood samples were taken from patients before sensitization (week 0) and then at 2, 6 and about 24 weeks after DPC sensitization. Peripheral blood TCR repertoire changes were tracked in vivo in alopecia patients during primary and secondary sensitization to the hapten diphenylcyclopropenone (DPC). The mostly female patient cohort included alopecia areata with under or over 50% scalp involvement, alopecia totalis and alopecia universalis. The libraries were sequenced as a pool, and the TCR yield per sample differed mostly because of small variations in library volumes within the pool. Patch testing on the upper back used Finn chambers containing 0.01% DPC, with scoring done after 6 days according to International Contact Dermatitis Research Group standards. General study outcomes and caveats: After repeated subsampling, the strength of the expansion versus patch-test correlation and the threshold at which it became significant changed. Because every patient had alopecia, a presumed autoimmune disease, the patients' immune response might differ from that of healthy individuals. Significantly more large CDR3 similarity clusters were formed by expanded TCRs than by pre-sensitization or healthy control sets, consistent with antigen-driven responses. DPC sensitization did not change the number of TCRs with a frequency above 1 in 1000, and there was no evidence of changes in global repertoire structure. Patch test score correlated positively with the number of PT1 expanded TCRs, reaching significance at thresholds 8, 16 and 32 but not at 4.

Sample time point, as interpreted from the label and publication: patch test 1, 2 weeks after DPC sensitization. The treatment or condition tag for this specimen amounts to: therapeutic diphenylcyclopropenone sensitization with weekly scalp DPC. At each patch-test visit, blood was drawn before the patch test was applied. Eligible patients were aged 18 to 70, diagnosed with alopecia, deemed suitable for DPC therapy, and excluded if pregnant. Total RNA was extracted from unfractionated whole blood collected in Tempus Blood RNA tubes. The junction carries 10 bases between V and J, which are trimmed by 6 bases and 1 base respectively. The CDR3, from cysteine to phenylalanine, totals 14 residues. Just the 42-base CDR3 DNA is kept, in frame starting at base 1. CDR1 and CDR2 are drawn from the germline V gene (reference sequence): LGHDT, YNNKEL. As for this clonotype: Its antigen is currently not known. No clone much larger than this one lies a single base away; base qualities are absent.

Library creation used RACE. Instrument used: NextSeq 500. Library preparation attached unique molecular identifiers to individual cDNA molecules for quantitative, reproducible TCR counting. Both TCR alpha and TCR beta chains were sequenced from each blood RNA sample. As for how the authors treated the data: The median number of TCRs per sample was 85,000 to 100,000, ranging from about 23,224 to 690,600. The Decombinator software suite was used to annotate V, J and CDR3 in the TCR reads. For PS versus PT1 abundance plots, all samples were subsampled to the same number of TCRs (28,000). Expanded TCRs were defined as absent before sensitization and observed at least eight times at the 2-week time point. The raw public data were reprocessed by TCRdb itself: fastp quality trimming at Q25, MiXCR clonotype calling, in-frame beta chains only. One record per CDR3 amino acid sequence lists the most common genes and DNA. TCRdb's processing, not the authors' own work, is the source of the V and J calls. The sample table records more than 65,000 distinct CDR3 sequences; approximately 29% of these occur just once. About 9.6% of the sample is held by the ten biggest clonotypes.

Sequences were derived from whole blood, sampled in connection with sensitization to the hapten diphenylcyclopropenone (DPC). Recombination connected TRBV3-1 to TRBJ2-1, and possibly TRBD1, on 6 matching bases. This TCR came from a middle-aged man with alopecia areata. Some clones in this sample may be carry-over from other donors' samples. The CDR3 region reads CASRLQGSYNEQFF. The sequence in DNA is TGTGCCAGCAGACTACAGGGTTCCTACAATGAGCAGTTCTTC.